Listed below are T cell receptor beta chains from one sample, sequenced in a study of cytomegalovirus exposure and HLA in healthy donors. Assay used: immunoSEQ multiplex PCR; TCRdb lists only in-frame clones, some missing. The sample contains some 110,000 clones, roughly three quarters of which appear only once. The sequencing sample was made of PBMCs. The receptors originated from a male donor in good health and CMV-seronegative. The CDR3 runs from the conserved cysteine through the conserved F or W. Fields, in order: V gene, D gene, clone size, J gene, CDR3 DNA, CDR3 protein. A D gene is named only where the DNA matches it firmly. Not all rows give a size; the values are once, few, many and, for expanded clones, a class.

V gene: TRBV29-1; D gene: NA; clone size: NA; J gene: TRBJ2-1; CDR3 DNA: TGCAGCGGGGCGTCAGAGGGGGCGCGGGGGCAGTTCTTC; CDR3 protein: CSGASEGARGQFF
V gene: TRBV27; D gene: TRBD2; clone size: few; J gene: TRBJ2-7; CDR3 DNA: TGTGCCAGCAGTTTGAAGGGACTAGCTTTCAGCTCCTACGAGCAGTACTTC; CDR3 protein: CASSLKGLAFSSYEQYF
V gene: TRBV7-6; D gene: NA; clone size: NA; J gene: TRBJ1-5; CDR3 DNA: TGTGCCAGCAGCTTAGCGGGCGGGGAACAGCCCCAGCATTTT; CDR3 protein: CASSLAGGEQPQHF
V gene: TRBV14; D gene: NA; clone size: NA; J gene: TRBJ2-7; CDR3 DNA: TGTGCCAGCAGCTCCCTAACCTACGACGAGCAGTACTTC; CDR3 protein: CASSSLTYDEQYF
V gene: TRBV5-4; D gene: NA; clone size: NA; J gene: TRBJ1-3; CDR3 DNA: TGTGCCAGCAGCTTGACGTCGGCTGGAAACACCATATATTTT; CDR3 protein: CASSLTSAGNTIYF
V gene: TRBV6-1; D gene: TRBD2; clone size: medium-sized; J gene: TRBJ2-3; CDR3 DNA: TGTGCCAGCAGTGAACTAGCGGGAGGGCCAGATACGCAGTATTTT; CDR3 protein: CASSELAGGPDTQYF
V gene: TRBV5-1; D gene: NA; clone size: NA; J gene: TRBJ1-1; CDR3 DNA: TGCGCCAGCAGCTCGCGGGGGACACCGAACACTGAAGCTTTCTTT; CDR3 protein: CASSSRGTPNTEAFF
V gene: TRBV4-2; D gene: TRBD2; clone size: NA; J gene: TRBJ2-1; CDR3 DNA: TGTGCCAGCAGCCAAGACTTTGGGGCGTACCAGGGACTAGCGGGAAGTGAGCAGTTCTTC; CDR3 protein: CASSQDFGAYQGLAGSEQFF
V gene: TRBV11-2; D gene: NA; clone size: NA; J gene: TRBJ2-7; CDR3 DNA: TGTGCCAGCAGCGTAGACCCTAGGACATCAGAGCAAATTTTCTACGAGCAGTACTTC; CDR3 protein: CASSVDPRTSEQIFYEQYF
V gene: TRBV30; D gene: NA; clone size: NA; J gene: TRBJ1-5; CDR3 DNA: TGTGCCTGGCAGGTTGTCGGTCAGCCCCAGCATTTT; CDR3 protein: CAWQVVGQPQHF
V gene: TRBV5-1; D gene: TRBD1; clone size: NA; J gene: TRBJ2-3; CDR3 DNA: TGCGCCAGCAGCTTAGGGGGCGGGACAGATACGCAGTATTTT; CDR3 protein: CASSLGGGTDTQYF
V gene: TRBV4-1; D gene: TRBD1; clone size: NA; J gene: TRBJ2-7; CDR3 DNA: TGCGCCAGCAGCCGAGTGCCCGGGACAGGGGACGAGCAGTACTTC; CDR3 protein: CASSRVPGTGDEQYF
V gene: TRBV5-6; D gene: NA; clone size: few; J gene: TRBJ2-7; CDR3 DNA: TGTGCCAGCAGCTTATCTGGGGCAGGCTGGGAGCAGTACTTC; CDR3 protein: CASSLSGAGWEQYF
V gene: TRBV6-6; D gene: NA; clone size: NA; J gene: TRBJ1-2; CDR3 DNA: TGTGCCAGCAGTTACGCACAGGGAGACTATGGCTACACCTTC; CDR3 protein: CASSYAQGDYGYTF
V gene: TRBV15; D gene: NA; clone size: NA; J gene: TRBJ2-3; CDR3 DNA: TGTGCCACCAGCAGAGATTCCGGGAGTGGGAATACGCAGTATTTT; CDR3 protein: CATSRDSGSGNTQYF
V gene: TRBV10-3; D gene: NA; clone size: once; J gene: TRBJ2-1; CDR3 DNA: TGTGCCATCAGTGCCCGGGACTCCGGGGCCGAGCAGTTCTTC; CDR3 protein: CAISARDSGAEQFF
V gene: TRBV5-4; D gene: TRBD1; clone size: NA; J gene: TRBJ2-5; CDR3 DNA: TGTGCCAGCAGCTTCGGGGACAGGGAAGTCTCCGAGACCCAGTACTTC; CDR3 protein: CASSFGDREVSETQYF
V gene: TRBV29-1; D gene: NA; clone size: NA; J gene: TRBJ2-1; CDR3 DNA: TGCAGCGTGTTAGGGGGGGCTAGGTCCTACAATGAGCAGCTCTTC; CDR3 protein: CSVLGGARSYNEQLF
V gene: TRBV5-5; D gene: NA; clone size: NA; J gene: TRBJ2-2; CDR3 DNA: TGTGCCAGCAGCTTGCAGGTCACCGGGGAGCTGTTTTTT; CDR3 protein: CASSLQVTGELFF
V gene: TRBV9; D gene: TRBD1; clone size: NA; J gene: TRBJ1-5; CDR3 DNA: TGTGCCAGCCCCGCAGTCCCCTCAGACAGGGGAAATGGTAGCGGCCATCAGCCCCAGCATTTT; CDR3 protein: CASPAVPSDRGNGSGHQPQHF
V gene: TRBV27; D gene: TRBD2; clone size: NA; J gene: TRBJ2-5; CDR3 DNA: TGTGCCAGCAGTCCCGGGACTAGGGGGACCCAGTACTTC; CDR3 protein: CASSPGTRGTQYF
V gene: TRBV18; D gene: TRBD2; clone size: NA; J gene: TRBJ2-7; CDR3 DNA: TGTGCCAGCTCGCTCCCGGGGGGGGTCGAGCAGTACTTC; CDR3 protein: CASSLPGGVEQYF
V gene: TRBV9; D gene: NA; clone size: few; J gene: TRBJ2-5; CDR3 DNA: TGTGCCAGCAGCATGAACTCCCAAGAGACCCAGTACTTC; CDR3 protein: CASSMNSQETQYF
V gene: TRBV5-1; D gene: TRBD2; clone size: NA; J gene: TRBJ2-1; CDR3 DNA: TGCGCCAGCAGTCCTAGCGGGAGGCCGAGCTCCTACAATGAGCAGTTCTTC; CDR3 protein: CASSPSGRPSSYNEQFF
V gene: TRBV28; D gene: TRBD1; clone size: NA; J gene: TRBJ1-4; CDR3 DNA: TGTGCCAGCAGTTCTCCCGGCAGGGGGACTAATGAAAAACTGTTTTTT; CDR3 protein: CASSSPGRGTNEKLFF
V gene: TRBV4-1; D gene: NA; clone size: NA; J gene: TRBJ2-5; CDR3 DNA: TGCGCCAGCAGCCGAAGCGAATCCCCGGGAGCCTCGGGAGAGACCCAGTACTTC; CDR3 protein: CASSRSESPGASGETQYF
V gene: TRBV5-1; D gene: NA; clone size: NA; J gene: TRBJ2-5; CDR3 DNA: TGCGCCAGCAGCTTGCAGGTCCAAGAGACCCAGTACTTC; CDR3 protein: CASSLQVQETQYF
V gene: TRBV28; D gene: NA; clone size: NA; J gene: TRBJ2-3; CDR3 DNA: TGTGCCAGCAGTCTACAGGCTCTTGGTACGCAGTATTTT; CDR3 protein: CASSLQALGTQYF
V gene: TRBV18; D gene: NA; clone size: NA; J gene: TRBJ2-5; CDR3 DNA: TGTGCCAGCTCACCATCGGGTATCGAGACCCAGTACTTC; CDR3 protein: CASSPSGIETQYF
V gene: TRBV19; D gene: NA; clone size: NA; J gene: TRBJ2-1; CDR3 DNA: TGTGCCAGTAGCCATGCAGGGGCTAACGAGCAGTTCTTC; CDR3 protein: CASSHAGANEQFF
V gene: TRBV2; D gene: NA; clone size: NA; J gene: TRBJ2-7; CDR3 DNA: TGTGCCAGCAGTGAAGCCAGCTACGAGCAGTACTTC; CDR3 protein: CASSEASYEQYF
V gene: TRBV19; D gene: NA; clone size: NA; J gene: TRBJ2-7; CDR3 DNA: TGTGCCAGTAGTATATCGGGGGACGAGCAGTACTTC; CDR3 protein: CASSISGDEQYF
V gene: TRBV7-9; D gene: TRBD1; clone size: few; J gene: TRBJ1-1; CDR3 DNA: TGTGCCAGCAGCTCGGACAGGGTGAACACTGAAGCTTTCTTT; CDR3 protein: CASSSDRVNTEAFF
V gene: TRBV4-2; D gene: TRBD2; clone size: NA; J gene: TRBJ2-5; CDR3 DNA: TGTGCCAGCAGCCAAGATGGGCAGCGGGAGGAGACCCAGTACTTC; CDR3 protein: CASSQDGQREETQYF
V gene: TRBV6-6; D gene: NA; clone size: once; J gene: TRBJ1-6; CDR3 DNA: TGTGCCAGCAGGGGTGGACAAAGCTCCTATAATTCACCCCTCCACTTT; CDR3 protein: CASRGGQSSYNSPLHF
V gene: TRBV11-1; D gene: TRBD2; clone size: NA; J gene: TRBJ2-7; CDR3 DNA: TGTGCCAGCAGCTTAATGAAGCGGGATGGATCCGAGCAGTACTTC; CDR3 protein: CASSLMKRDGSEQYF
V gene: TRBV5-1; D gene: TRBD1; clone size: few; J gene: TRBJ1-5; CDR3 DNA: TGCGCCAGCAGCTTGGGGGGACAGGGAAACCAGCCCCAGCATTTT; CDR3 protein: CASSLGGQGNQPQHF
V gene: TRBV6-1; D gene: NA; clone size: NA; J gene: TRBJ1-1; CDR3 DNA: TGTGCCAGCAGTCTGATACGGGGCACTGAAGCTTTCTTT; CDR3 protein: CASSLIRGTEAFF
V gene: TRBV9; D gene: TRBD2; clone size: NA; J gene: TRBJ2-5; CDR3 DNA: TGTGCCAGCAGCGCCGGACTAGCGGGAGGGAGACCCCAAGAGACCCAGTACTTC; CDR3 protein: CASSAGLAGGRPQETQYF
V gene: TRBV7-2; D gene: NA; clone size: NA; J gene: TRBJ1-5; CDR3 DNA: TGTGCCAGCAGCTTAGACAGGGAGCAGCCCCAGCATTTT; CDR3 protein: CASSLDREQPQHF
V gene: TRBV6-1; D gene: NA; clone size: NA; J gene: TRBJ1-1; CDR3 DNA: TGTGCCAGCAGTGAAGCCGACAGGAACACTGAAGCTTTCTTT; CDR3 protein: CASSEADRNTEAFF
V gene: TRBV11-3; D gene: TRBD1; clone size: NA; J gene: TRBJ2-2; CDR3 DNA: TGTGCCAGCAGCTCGGACAGGACCGGGGAGCTGTTTTTT; CDR3 protein: CASSSDRTGELFF
V gene: TRBV7-3; D gene: TRBD2; clone size: NA; J gene: TRBJ2-7; CDR3 DNA: TGTGCCAGCAGGGCGAGCGGGAGTGACGAGCAGTACTTC; CDR3 protein: CASRASGSDEQYF
V gene: TRBV7-2; D gene: NA; clone size: once; J gene: TRBJ2-1; CDR3 DNA: TGTGCCAGCAACCTAATAGGAGGGGGGGAGGACAATGAGCAGTTCTTC; CDR3 protein: CASNLIGGGEDNEQFF
V gene: TRBV11-3; D gene: TRBD1; clone size: NA; J gene: TRBJ2-7; CDR3 DNA: TGTGCCAGCAGCTCTCGGGACAGGGAAAGGGCCGCCCAGTACTTC; CDR3 protein: CASSSRDRERAAQYF
V gene: TRBV19; D gene: TRBD2; clone size: NA; J gene: TRBJ2-1; CDR3 DNA: TGTGCCAGTAGGGCGGGAGCGACCCCTCCCTACAATGAGCAGTTCTTC; CDR3 protein: CASRAGATPPYNEQFF